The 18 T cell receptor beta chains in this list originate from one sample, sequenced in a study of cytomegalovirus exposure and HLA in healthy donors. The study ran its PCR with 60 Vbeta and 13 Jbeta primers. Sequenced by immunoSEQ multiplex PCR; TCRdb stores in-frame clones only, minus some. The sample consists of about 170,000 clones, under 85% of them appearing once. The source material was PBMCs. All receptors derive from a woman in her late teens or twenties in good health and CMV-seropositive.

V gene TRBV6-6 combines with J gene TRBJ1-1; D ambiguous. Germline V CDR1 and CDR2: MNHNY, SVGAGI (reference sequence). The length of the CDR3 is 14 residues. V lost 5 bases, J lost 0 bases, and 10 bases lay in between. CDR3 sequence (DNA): TGTGCCAGCAGTCGTCGCAACATGAACACTGAAGCTTTCTTT. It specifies CASSRRNMNTEAFF.

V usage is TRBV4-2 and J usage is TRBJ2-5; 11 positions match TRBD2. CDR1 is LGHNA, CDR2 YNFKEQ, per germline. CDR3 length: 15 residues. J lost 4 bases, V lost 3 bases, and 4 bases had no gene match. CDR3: CASSQVGLAAETQYF. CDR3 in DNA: TGTGCCAGCAGCCAGGTGGGACTAGCGGCAGAGACCCAGTACTTC.

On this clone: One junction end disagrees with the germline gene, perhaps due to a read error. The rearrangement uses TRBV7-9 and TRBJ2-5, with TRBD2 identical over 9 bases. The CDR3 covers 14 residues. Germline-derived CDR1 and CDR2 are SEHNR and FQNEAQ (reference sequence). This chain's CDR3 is CSSSSSTSGETQYF. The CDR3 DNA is TGTTCCAGCAGCTCCTCGACTAGCGGAGAGACCCAGTACTTC.

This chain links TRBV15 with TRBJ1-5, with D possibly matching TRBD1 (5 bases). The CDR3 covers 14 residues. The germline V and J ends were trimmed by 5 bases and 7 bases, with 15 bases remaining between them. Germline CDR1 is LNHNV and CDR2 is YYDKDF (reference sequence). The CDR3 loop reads CATSPDGGIQPQHF. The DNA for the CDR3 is TGTGCCACCAGCCCCGATGGGGGGATACAGCCCCAGCATTTT.

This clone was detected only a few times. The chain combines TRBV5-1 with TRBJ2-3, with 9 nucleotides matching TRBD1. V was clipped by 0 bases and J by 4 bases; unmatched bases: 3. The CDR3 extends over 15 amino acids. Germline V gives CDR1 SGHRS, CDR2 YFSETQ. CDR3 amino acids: CASSLDRGRPDTQYF. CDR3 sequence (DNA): TGCGCCAGCAGCTTGGACAGGGGGCGCCCAGATACGCAGTATTTT.

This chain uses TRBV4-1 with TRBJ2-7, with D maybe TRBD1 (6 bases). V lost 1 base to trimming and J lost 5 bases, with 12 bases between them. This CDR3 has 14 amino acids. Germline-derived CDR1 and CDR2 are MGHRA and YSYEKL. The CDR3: CASSQVWGPDEQYF. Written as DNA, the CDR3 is TGCGCCAGCAGCCAAGTTTGGGGGCCGGACGAGCAGTACTTC.

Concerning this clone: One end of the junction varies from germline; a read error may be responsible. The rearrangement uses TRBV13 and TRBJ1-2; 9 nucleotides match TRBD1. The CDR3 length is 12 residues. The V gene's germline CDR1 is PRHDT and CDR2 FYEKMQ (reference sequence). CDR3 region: CASSSGTGNSYF. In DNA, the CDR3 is TGTGCCAGCAGCTCCGGGACAGGGAATAGTTACTTC. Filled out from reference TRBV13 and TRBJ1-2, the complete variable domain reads AAGVIQSPRHLIKEKRETATLKCYPIPRHDTVYWYQQGPGQDPQFLISFYEKMQSDKGSIPDRFSAQQFSDYHSELNMSSLELGDSALYFCASSSGTGNSYFGSGTRLTVV.

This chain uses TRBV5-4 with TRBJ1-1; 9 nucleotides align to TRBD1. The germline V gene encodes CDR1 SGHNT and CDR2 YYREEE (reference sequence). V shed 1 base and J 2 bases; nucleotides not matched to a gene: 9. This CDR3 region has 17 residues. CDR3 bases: TGTGCCAGCAGCTTGCCCACAGGGGGCGCGGGAAACACTGAAGCTTTCTTT. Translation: CASSLPTGGAGNTEAFF. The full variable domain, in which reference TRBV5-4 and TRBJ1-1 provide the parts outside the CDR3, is ETGVTQSPTHLIKTRGQQVTLRCSSQSGHNTVSWYQQALGQGPQFIFQYYREEENGRGNFPPRFSGLQFPNYSSELNVNALELDDSALYLCASSLPTGGAGNTEAFFGQGTRLTVV.

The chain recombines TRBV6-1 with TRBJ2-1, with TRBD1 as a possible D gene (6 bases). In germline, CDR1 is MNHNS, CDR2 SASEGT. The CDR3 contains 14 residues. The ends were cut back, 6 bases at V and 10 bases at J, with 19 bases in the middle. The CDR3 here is CASRALRGQREQFF. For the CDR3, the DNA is TGTGCCAGCAGGGCGCTAAGAGGACAGAGGGAGCAGTTCTTC.

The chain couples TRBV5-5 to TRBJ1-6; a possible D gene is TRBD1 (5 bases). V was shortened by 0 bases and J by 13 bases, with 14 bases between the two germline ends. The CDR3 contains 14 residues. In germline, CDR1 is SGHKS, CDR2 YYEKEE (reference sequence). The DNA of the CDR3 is TGTGCCAGCAGCTTGGGGGCAGGGAACGGGCCCCTCCACTTT. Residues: CASSLGAGNGPLHF.

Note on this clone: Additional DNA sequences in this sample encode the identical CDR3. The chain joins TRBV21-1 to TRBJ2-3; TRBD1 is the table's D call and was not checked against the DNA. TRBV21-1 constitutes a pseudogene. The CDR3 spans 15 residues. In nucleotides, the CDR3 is TGTGCCAGCAGCAAGGGAAGGGGTGGGACAGATACGCAGTATTTT. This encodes CASSKGRGGTDTQYF.

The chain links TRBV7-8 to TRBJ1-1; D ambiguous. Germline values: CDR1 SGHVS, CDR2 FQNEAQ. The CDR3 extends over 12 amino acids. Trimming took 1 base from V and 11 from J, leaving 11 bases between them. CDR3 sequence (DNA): TGTGCCAGCAGCTTAGATACCGGGGAGGCTTTCTTT. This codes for CASSLDTGEAFF. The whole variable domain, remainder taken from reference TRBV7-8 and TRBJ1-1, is GAGVSQSPRYKVAKRGQDVALRCDPISGHVSLFWYQQALGQGPEFLTYFQNEAQLDKSGLPSDRFFAERPEGSVSTLKIQRTQQEDSAVYLCASSLDTGEAFFGQGTRLTVV.

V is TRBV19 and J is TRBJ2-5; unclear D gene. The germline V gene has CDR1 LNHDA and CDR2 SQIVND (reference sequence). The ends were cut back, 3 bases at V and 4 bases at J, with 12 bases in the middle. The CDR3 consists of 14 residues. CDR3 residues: CASSIAVRGETQYF. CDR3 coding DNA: TGTGCCAGTAGTATTGCGGTGCGCGGAGAGACCCAGTACTTC.

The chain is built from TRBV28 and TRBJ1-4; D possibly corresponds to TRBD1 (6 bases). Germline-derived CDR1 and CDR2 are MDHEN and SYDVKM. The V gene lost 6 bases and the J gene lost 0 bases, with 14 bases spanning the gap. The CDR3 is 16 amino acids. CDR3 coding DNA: TGTGCCAGCAGCCAGATAGGGGGACCAACTAATGAAAAACTGTTTTTT. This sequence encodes CASSQIGGPTNEKLFF.

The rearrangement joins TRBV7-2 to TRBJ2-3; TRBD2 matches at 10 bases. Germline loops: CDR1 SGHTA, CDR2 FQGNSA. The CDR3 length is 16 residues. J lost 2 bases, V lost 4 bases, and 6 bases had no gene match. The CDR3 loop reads CASSSIAGGVTDTQYF. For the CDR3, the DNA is TGTGCCAGCAGCTCTATAGCGGGGGGTGTCACAGATACGCAGTATTTT.

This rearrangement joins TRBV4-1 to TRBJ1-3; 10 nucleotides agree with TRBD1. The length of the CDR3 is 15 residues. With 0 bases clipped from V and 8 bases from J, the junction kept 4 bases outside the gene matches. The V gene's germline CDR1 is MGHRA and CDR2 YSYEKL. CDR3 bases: TGCGCCAGCAGCCAAGATGGGACAGGGGTGGACACCATATATTTT. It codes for CASSQDGTGVDTIYF.

CDR3 nucleotide sequence: TGTGCCAGCAGAGGCCTAGCGGGGGGGCTCGGGACCCAGTACTTC. Residues: CASRGLAGGLGTQYF. The V call is TRBV2, the J call TRBJ2-5; TRBD2 matches at 12 bases. The V and J ends lost 6 bases and 7 bases, in that order; junction bases with no gene match: 9. Germline CDR1 reads SNHLY; CDR2 reads FYNNEI. The CDR3 sequence is 15 residues long.

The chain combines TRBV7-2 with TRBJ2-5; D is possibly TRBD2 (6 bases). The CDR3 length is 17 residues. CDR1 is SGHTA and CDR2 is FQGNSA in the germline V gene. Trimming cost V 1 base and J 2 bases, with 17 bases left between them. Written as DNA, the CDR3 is TGTGCCAGCAGCTTAGGTAGTGGGGGGATACCACAAGAGACCCAGTACTTC. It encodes CASSLGSGGIPQETQYF.